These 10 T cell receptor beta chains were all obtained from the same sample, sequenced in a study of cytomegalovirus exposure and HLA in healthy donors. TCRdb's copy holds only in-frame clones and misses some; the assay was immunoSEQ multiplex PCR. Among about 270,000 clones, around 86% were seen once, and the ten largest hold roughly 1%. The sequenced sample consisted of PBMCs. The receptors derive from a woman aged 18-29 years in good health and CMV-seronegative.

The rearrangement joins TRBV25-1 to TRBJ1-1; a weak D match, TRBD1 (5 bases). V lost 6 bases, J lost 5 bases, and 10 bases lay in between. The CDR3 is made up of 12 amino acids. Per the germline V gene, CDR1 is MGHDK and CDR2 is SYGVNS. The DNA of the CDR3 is TGTGCCAGCAGGGGGGAGGCAACTGAAGCTTTCTTT. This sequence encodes CASRGEATEAFF.

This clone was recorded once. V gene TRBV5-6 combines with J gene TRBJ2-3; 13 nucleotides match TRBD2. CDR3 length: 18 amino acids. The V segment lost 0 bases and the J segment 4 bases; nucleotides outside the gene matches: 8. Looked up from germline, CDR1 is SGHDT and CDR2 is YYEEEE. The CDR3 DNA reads TGTGCCAGCAGCTTGGTACTAGCGGGAGGGCCAGGCCCAGATACGCAGTATTTT. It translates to CASSLVLAGGPGPDTQYF.

The CDR3 DNA reads as TGCGCCAGCAGCCTTACTAGCGGGGCCTCCTACGAGCAGTACTTC. Amino acids: CASSLTSGASYEQYF. This chain connects TRBV4-1 to TRBJ2-7; the match to TRBD2 covers 10 bases. CDR3 size: 15 residues. J was trimmed by 0 bases and V by 4 bases; bases with no gene match: 3. From germline, CDR1 is MGHRA and CDR2 YSYEKL.

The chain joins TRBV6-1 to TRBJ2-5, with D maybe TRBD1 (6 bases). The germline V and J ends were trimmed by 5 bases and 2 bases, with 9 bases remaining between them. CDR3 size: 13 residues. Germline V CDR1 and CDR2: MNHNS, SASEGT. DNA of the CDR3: TGTGCCAGCAGTTTACAGGGACAAGAGACCCAGTACTTC. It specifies CASSLQGQETQYF.

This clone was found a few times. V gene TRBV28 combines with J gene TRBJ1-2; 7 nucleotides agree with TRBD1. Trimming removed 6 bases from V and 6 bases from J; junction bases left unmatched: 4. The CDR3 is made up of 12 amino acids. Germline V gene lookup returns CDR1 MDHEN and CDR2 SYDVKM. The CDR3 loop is CASRSTGDGYTF. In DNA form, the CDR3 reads TGTGCCAGCAGGTCCACAGGGGATGGCTACACCTTC.

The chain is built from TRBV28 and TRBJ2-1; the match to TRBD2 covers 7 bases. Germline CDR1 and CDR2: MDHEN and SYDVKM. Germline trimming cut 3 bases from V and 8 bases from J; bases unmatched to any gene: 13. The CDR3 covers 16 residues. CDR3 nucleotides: TGTGCCAGCAGTTTTCCCGTCGGGACTACGGATCATGAGCAGTTCTTC. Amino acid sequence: CASSFPVGTTDHEQFF.

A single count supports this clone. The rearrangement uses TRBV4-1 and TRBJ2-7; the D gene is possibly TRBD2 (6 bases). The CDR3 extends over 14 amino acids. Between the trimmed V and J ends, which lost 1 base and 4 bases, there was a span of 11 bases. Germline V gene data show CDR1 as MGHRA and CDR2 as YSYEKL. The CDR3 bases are TGCGCCAGCAGCCAAGGGAGGGGCTCATACGAGCAGTACTTC. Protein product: CASSQGRGSYEQYF.

DNA of the CDR3: TGTGCCAGCGAGGTAGCGGGAGAGGGTGAGCAGTTCTTC. Its protein product is CASEVAGEGEQFF. The chain employs TRBV28 and TRBJ2-1, with 9 nucleotides matching TRBD2. This CDR3 region has 13 residues. CDR1 MDHEN and CDR2 SYDVKM come from the germline V gene. The V and J ends lost 8 bases and 9 bases, in that order; junction bases with no gene match: 8.

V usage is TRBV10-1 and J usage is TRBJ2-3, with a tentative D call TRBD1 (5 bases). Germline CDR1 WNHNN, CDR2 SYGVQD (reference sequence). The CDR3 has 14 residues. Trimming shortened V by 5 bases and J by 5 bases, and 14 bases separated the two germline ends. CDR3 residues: CASSMASRGDTQYF. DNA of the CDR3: TGCGCCAGCAGTATGGCTAGTAGGGGAGATACGCAGTATTTT.

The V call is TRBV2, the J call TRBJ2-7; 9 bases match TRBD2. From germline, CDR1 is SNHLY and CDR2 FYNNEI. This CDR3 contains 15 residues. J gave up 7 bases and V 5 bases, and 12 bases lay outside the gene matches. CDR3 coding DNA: TGTGCCAGCAGTTCGAATAGCGGGGGACCGGGGGAGCAGTACTTC. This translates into CASSSNSGGPGEQYF.